The 11 T cell receptor beta chains given below trace back to one sample, sequenced in a study of Graves' ophthalmopathy and Graves' hyperthyroidism. Amplification targeted the TCR beta CDR3 regions, with RNA transcripts as the source material. First-round RT-PCR with HTBI primers preceded a second-round multiplex PCR. TCRdb reanalysed the multiplex PCR reads using MiXCR and keeps one entry per CDR3 protein. The data show more than 550,000 distinct CDR3 sequences, about 40% seen once. The specimen was peripheral blood. These TCRs come from an adult man with Graves' ophthalmopathy.

The table lists this clonotype with many counts. The genes are TRBV6-5 and TRBJ1-5, with D possibly being TRBD1 (5 bases). This CDR3 has 14 amino acids. V lost 6 bases and J lost 6, with 15 bases in between. Per germline, CDR1 MNHEY and CDR2 SVGAGI. CDR3 DNA: TGTGCCAGCAGAGCACTCGGGGGGAGTCAGCCCCAGCATTTT. Protein product: CASRALGGSQPQHF.

The chain employs TRBV13 and TRBJ2-5; 10 positions match TRBD2. The V gene's germline CDR1 is PRHDT and CDR2 FYEKMQ (reference sequence). V was pared by 5 bases and J by 5 bases, with 5 bases of the junction left unmatched. The CDR3 spans 14 residues. The CDR3 loop is CASSLAGAVETQYF. The CDR3, as DNA: TGTGCCAGCAGCCTAGCGGGAGCGGTTGAGACCCAGTACTTC.

This clonotype was seen at least ten times. The chain carries TRBV14 and TRBJ2-7; TRBD1 agrees at 8 bases. Germline values: CDR1 SGHDN, CDR2 FVKESK. Trimming took 1 base from V and 3 from J; bases not matched to a gene: 2. The CDR3 covers 14 residues. For the CDR3, the DNA is TGTGCCAGCAGCCAAGGACAGGGGCGCTACGAGCAGTACTTC. Translating it yields CASSQGQGRYEQYF.

This clonotype was counted a single time. The junction departs from germline at one end; a sequencing error may be responsible. Written as DNA, the CDR3 is TGTGCCAGCAGCCTAGGGAGAGGCGGAGAGCGGTACTTC. Protein product: CASSLGRGGERYF. The rearrangement uses TRBV7-2 and TRBJ2-7, with D perhaps TRBD2 (5 bases). The CDR3 has 13 residues. Germline CDR1 reads SGHTA; CDR2 reads FQGNSA.

This clonotype was counted at least ten times. V usage is TRBV19 and J usage is TRBJ1-1; unclear D gene. The V end lost 4 bases, the J end lost 4 bases, and 10 bases lay between the germline ends. Per germline, CDR1 LNHDA and CDR2 SQIVND (reference sequence). The CDR3 is made up of 13 amino acids. The CDR3 DNA reads TGTGCCAGTAGTACTGACTTTCTCACTGAAGCTTTCTTT. It codes for CASSTDFLTEAFF.

The rearrangement joins TRBV29-1 to TRBJ1-2; 8 bases line up with TRBD1. The CDR3 contains 15 residues. With V trimmed by 8 bases and J by 4 bases, 15 bases remained unmatched. The V gene's germline CDR1 is SQVTM and CDR2 ANQGSEA. CDR3 coding DNA: TGCAGCAGCCAAGACAGGGGTTTAACTATCTATGGCTACACCTTC. Amino acid sequence: CSSQDRGLTIYGYTF.

This clonotype was seen at least ten times. V gene TRBV10-3 combines with J gene TRBJ2-7, with TRBD1 matching 7 bases. This CDR3 region has 13 residues. Germline CDR1 is ENHRY and CDR2 is SYGVKD. V lost 10 bases to trimming and J lost 2 bases; unmatched junction nucleotides: 8. CDR3 DNA sequence: TGTGCCACCGAGGGACAGATCCCCTACGAGCAGTACTTC. Protein sequence: CATEGQIPYEQYF.

V and J are TRBV20-1 and TRBJ1-2; 7 positions match TRBD1. CDR1 is DFQATT and CDR2 is SNEGSKA in the germline V gene (reference sequence). V trimming: 6 bases; J trimming: 12 bases; junction bases outside the gene matches: 10. This CDR3 is 11 amino acids long. For the CDR3, the DNA is TGCAGTGCCCCGACAGGGTCTGGAAACACCTTC. This codes for CSAPTGSGNTF.

This clonotype was observed a handful of times. V and J are TRBV20-1 and TRBJ2-7; 12 bases agree with TRBD1. The J segment lost 7 bases and the V segment lost 6 bases, leaving 10 bases of the junction unmatched. Germline-derived CDR1 and CDR2 are DFQATT and SNEGSKA (reference sequence). The CDR3 has 14 residues. The CDR3 DNA reads as TGCAGTGCACCCCGCCGGGACAGGGGGCGTGAGCAGTACTTC. Amino acid sequence: CSAPRRDRGREQYF.

This clonotype was counted at least ten times. The rearrangement uses TRBV24-1 and TRBJ1-5; TRBD1 might be the D (5 bases). V lost 4 bases and J lost 6, with 18 bases in between. Germline V CDR1 and CDR2: KGHDR, SFDVKD. The CDR3 length is 16 residues. The CDR3 nucleotides are TGTGCCACCAGTGACTCCACAAGGGGAAAAGGTCAGCCCCAGCATTTT. Amino acids: CATSDSTRGKGQPQHF.

In this sample, this clonotype turned up many times. The rearrangement joins TRBV11-2 to TRBJ2-7; D ambiguous. V lost 5 bases and J lost 6, with 8 bases in between. CDR3 length: 11 residues. The germline V gene encodes CDR1 SGHAT and CDR2 FQNNGV. The CDR3 bases are TGTGCCAGCAGCCTTGGGTCCGAGCAGTACTTC. Translating it yields CASSLGSEQYF.